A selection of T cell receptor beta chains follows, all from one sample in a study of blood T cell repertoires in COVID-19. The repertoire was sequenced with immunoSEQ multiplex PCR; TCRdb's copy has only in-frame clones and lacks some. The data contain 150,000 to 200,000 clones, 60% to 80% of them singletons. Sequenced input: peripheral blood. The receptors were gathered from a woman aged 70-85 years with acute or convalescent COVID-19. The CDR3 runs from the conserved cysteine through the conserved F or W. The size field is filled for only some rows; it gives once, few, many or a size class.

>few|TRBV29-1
CSVRTDTYEQYF
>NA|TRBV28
CASRRGLTGANVLTF
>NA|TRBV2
CASRRTSGRQTGELFF
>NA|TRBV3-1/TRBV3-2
CASSQGYGETQYF
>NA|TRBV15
CATSRDRARVIEQYF
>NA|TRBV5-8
CASSFSFGGITDTQYF
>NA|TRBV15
CATSPRVRGGRETQYF
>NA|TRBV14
CASSQGFGGSSYEQYF
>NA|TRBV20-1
CSASRGTQYF
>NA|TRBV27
CASSIRQGAYEQYF
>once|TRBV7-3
CASSLLEGAGNNEQFF
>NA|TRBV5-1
CASSLGARLAALVHEQFF
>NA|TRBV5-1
CASSVTGTGGKTEAFF
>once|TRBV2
CASRDRGAYGSPLHF
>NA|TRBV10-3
CATEAGTGSYEQYF
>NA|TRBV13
CASRVSGSLYEQYF
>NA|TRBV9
CASSPRNPATYEQYF
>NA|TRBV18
CASSGQGTNEKLFF
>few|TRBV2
CASSAGGSVTQYF
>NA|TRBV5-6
CASSSYAGGNYGYTF
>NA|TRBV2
CASSPSGGAEETQYF
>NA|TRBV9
CASSVDGGTGSPLHF
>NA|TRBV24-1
CATSDTRASGAHNEQFF
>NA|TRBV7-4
CASRGPETGTSGTAPAKNIQYF
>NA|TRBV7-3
CASRADREVSGELFF
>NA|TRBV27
CASSLLGTGDRFGEKLFF
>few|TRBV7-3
CASSWEGDSPLHF
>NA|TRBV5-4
CASSLPVDRLSSYNEQFF
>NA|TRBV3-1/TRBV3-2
CASRRTSTNEKLFF
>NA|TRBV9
CASSDTSGSVTGELFF
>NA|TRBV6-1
CASSEAGKRTSAFF
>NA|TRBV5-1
CASSLTGDRTDTQYF
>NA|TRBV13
CASSPGLAGAREQFF
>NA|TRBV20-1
CSARGTDLSGNTIYF
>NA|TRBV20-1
CSASEGAGVTDTQYF
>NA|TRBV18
CASSTGDNSPLHF
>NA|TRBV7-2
CASSLVPSGSTGELFF
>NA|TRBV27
CASSFAQGSTNEKLFF
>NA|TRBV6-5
CASIAGTGVHEQYF
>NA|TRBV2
CASSHSLTGLLAKNIQYF
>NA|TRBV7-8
CASSLDRAEKLFF
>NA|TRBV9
CASSVVLAGYNEQFF